Listed below are T cell receptor beta chains from one sample, sequenced in a study of shared clonotypes between healthy human individuals. TCRdb's table, derived via immunoSEQ multiplex PCR, lists solely in-frame clones and lacks some. The sample contains fewer than 1.6 million clones, less than 99% of which appear only once. Sample: naive CD4+ T cells sorted from blood. The receptors stem from a man aged 25 to 40 in good health. Both conserved end residues are part of each CDR3. The D gene is left open where the match is weak. Size tells how often a clone was seen (once, few, many) or the class of an expanded clone, and some rows leave it out.

NA	TRBD1	14	TRBV5-6	TRBJ2-7	CASSSIDRAAEQYF	TGTGCCAGCAGCTCGATCGACAGGGCGGCCGAGCAGTACTTC
NA	NA	14	TRBV9	TRBJ2-7	CASSVGQGGYEQYF	TGTGCCAGCAGCGTAGGGCAGGGTGGCTACGAGCAGTACTTC
NA	NA	16	TRBV28	TRBJ1-1	CASSLRTGMGNTEAFF	TGTGCCAGCAGTTTACGTACGGGCATGGGGAACACTGAAGCTTTCTTT
NA	NA	13	TRBV5-1	TRBJ2-5	CASSLEGSETQYF	TGCGCCAGCAGCTTGGAAGGGTCGGAGACCCAGTACTTC
NA	TRBD1	15	TRBV7-6	TRBJ1-3	CASSSQGAGGNTIYF	TGTGCCAGCAGCTCACAGGGGGCAGGAGGAAACACCATATATTTT
NA	TRBD2	14	TRBV11-3	TRBJ2-1	CASSRGLAGAEQFF	TGTGCCAGCAGCCGTGGACTAGCGGGTGCTGAGCAGTTCTTC
NA	TRBD1	15	TRBV7-9	TRBJ2-7	CASSQRQGKGYEQYF	TGTGCCAGCAGCCAGCGACAGGGCAAGGGCTACGAGCAGTACTTC
NA	TRBD1	15	TRBV27	TRBJ1-1	CASSSHRGWNTEAFF	TGTGCCAGCAGTTCCCACAGGGGATGGAACACTGAAGCTTTCTTT
NA	TRBD2	15	TRBV9	TRBJ2-1	CASSVGPAGNNEQFF	TGTGCCAGCAGCGTAGGCCCAGCGGGAAACAATGAGCAGTTCTTC
NA	TRBD2	13	TRBV29-1	TRBJ2-2	CSVGTRNTGELFF	TGCAGCGTAGGGACTAGGAACACCGGGGAGCTGTTTTTT
NA	NA	16	TRBV10-2	TRBJ2-1	CASSELGKSSYNEQFF	TGCGCCAGCAGTGAGTTGGGGAAGAGCTCCTACAATGAGCAGTTCTTC
NA	NA	14	TRBV11-3	TRBJ1-1	CASSSGPTNTEAFF	TGTGCCAGCAGCTCGGGACCGACGAACACTGAAGCTTTCTTT
NA	NA	16	TRBV7-9	TRBJ1-2	CASSLTPARLMRGYTF	TGTGCCAGCAGCTTAACCCCGGCCAGGTTAATGCGGGGCTACACCTTC
NA	NA	14	TRBV28	TRBJ2-1	CASSQGTLYNEQFF	TGTGCCAGCAGTCAGGGGACCCTTTACAATGAGCAGTTCTTC
NA	NA	13	TRBV9	TRBJ1-5	CASSLDLDQPQHF	TGTGCCAGCAGCCTCGATTTGGACCAGCCCCAGCATTTT
NA	NA	15	TRBV6-6	TRBJ2-7	CASRTQAGSSYEQYF	TGTGCCAGCAGAACCCAAGCAGGCAGCTCCTACGAGCAGTACTTC
NA	NA	14	TRBV6-1	TRBJ1-2	CASSVRTQSYGYTF	TGTGCCAGCAGTGTTAGGACACAGAGCTATGGCTACACCTTC
NA	NA	14	TRBV19	TRBJ1-1	CASSIDRQNTEAFF	TGTGCCAGTAGTATAGACCGTCAGAACACTGAAGCTTTCTTT
NA	TRBD2	15	TRBV29-1	TRBJ2-7	CSVEELAGPSYEQYF	TGCAGCGTTGAAGAACTAGCGGGCCCCTCCTACGAGCAGTACTTC
NA	NA	15	TRBV7-6	TRBJ2-7	CASSLAGGGSYEQYF	TGTGCCAGCAGCTTAGCGGGAGGAGGCTCCTACGAGCAGTACTTC
NA	NA	11	TRBV20-1	TRBJ2-1	CRGVSYNEQFF	TGCCGGGGAGTTTCCTACAATGAGCAGTTCTTC
NA	NA	14	TRBV14	TRBJ1-1	CASSQVIANTEAFF	TGTGCCAGCAGCCAAGTTATAGCGAACACTGAAGCTTTCTTT
NA	TRBD2	15	TRBV14	TRBJ2-7	CASSQGLAEIYEQYF	TGTGCCAGCAGCCAAGGACTAGCGGAGATCTACGAGCAGTACTTC
once	TRBD1	13	TRBV10-2	TRBJ2-1	CASTGQGADEQFF	TGCGCCAGCACAGGACAGGGGGCCGATGAGCAGTTCTTC
NA	NA	14	TRBV21-1	TRBJ2-1	CASSKISGYNEQFF	TGTGCCAGCAGCAAAATTAGCGGATACAATGAGCAGTTCTTC
NA	NA	13	TRBV6-6	TRBJ1-2	CASRQGVNYGYTF	TGTGCCAGCAGACAGGGTGTTAACTATGGCTACACCTTC
NA	TRBD1	15	TRBV7-7	TRBJ2-1	CASSLGGQGIDEQFF	TGTGCTAGCAGCTTAGGGGGACAGGGTATCGATGAGCAGTTCTTC
NA	TRBD1	14	TRBV6-1	TRBJ2-7	CAGSYRGRTYEQYF	TGTGCCGGGTCGTACAGGGGGCGAACGTACGAGCAGTACTTC
NA	NA	17	TRBV15	TRBJ1-3	CATSRDSRGWSGNTIYF	TGTGCCACCAGCAGAGATAGTAGGGGATGGTCTGGAAACACCATATATTTT
NA	TRBD2	18	TRBV18	TRBJ2-3	CASSPLGLSGAYPDTQYF	TGTGCCAGCTCACCACTGGGTTTAAGCGGGGCATACCCAGATACGCAGTATTTT
NA	NA	16	TRBV2	TRBJ1-3	CASRTRIRQAENTIYF	TGTGCCAGCAGGACCCGCATTCGACAGGCTGAAAACACCATATATTTT
NA	TRBD2	17	TRBV7-2	TRBJ2-7	CASSHRVAGRRGYEQYF	TGTGCCAGCAGTCACCGGGTAGCGGGGAGGAGGGGATACGAGCAGTACTTC
NA	TRBD1	12	TRBV5-5	TRBJ2-5	CASRGTGRTQYF	TGTGCCAGCAGGGGGACAGGGAGGACCCAGTACTTC
NA	TRBD1	16	TRBV4-1	TRBJ1-4	CASSHPKDRANEKLFF	TGCGCCAGCAGCCACCCTAAGGACAGGGCTAATGAAAAACTGTTTTTT
NA	NA	12	TRBV5-1	TRBJ2-7	CASSPTTYEQYF	TGCGCCAGCAGCCCCACCACCTACGAGCAGTACTTC
NA	NA	11	TRBV11-2	TRBJ2-3	CASRTTDTQYF	TGTGCCAGCAGGACCACAGATACGCAGTATTTT
NA	NA	13	TRBV25-1	TRBJ1-1	CASSEGLNTEAFF	TGTGCCAGCAGTGAAGGCCTGAACACTGAAGCTTTCTTT
NA	TRBD1	15	TRBV27	TRBJ2-1	CASSRPGQAYNEQFF	TGTGCCAGCAGTCGGCCGGGACAGGCTTACAATGAGCAGTTCTTC